The 23 T cell receptor beta chains presented below share a single source sample, sequenced in a study of T cells expressing NK-cell markers. For each CDR3 protein, TCRdb gives one entry from its re-call of the 5' RACE reads, without DNA. The data include around 550,000 distinct CDR3 sequences; the top ten clones carry approximately 3.6%. The sequenced material came from blood T cells: a sorted CD56 or NKG2C T cell subset, CD4+ or CD8+ T cells, or bulk PBMC T cells (not recorded which). The receptors were gathered from a man aged 18 to 30 in good health.

The CDR3 loop reads CASRLMTGAQGEQYF. V gene TRBV28 combines with J gene TRBJ2-7; TCRdb returns TRBD1, unconfirmable since there is no DNA. CDR3 length: 15 amino acids. The germline V gene has CDR1 MDHEN and CDR2 SYDVKM.

This rearrangement joins TRBV11-2 to TRBJ1-2; TCRdb gives TRBD1 as the D gene, but with no DNA this cannot be confirmed. The CDR3 extends over 18 amino acids. Germline V gene data show CDR1 as SGHAT and CDR2 as FQNNGV. CDR3 sequence reads: CASSLGGRGRPPPYGYTF.

The CDR3 reads CASSPDRGRINYGYTF. The V gene is TRBV7-2, the J gene TRBJ1-2; TCRdb's D gene call, TRBD1, goes unchecked for lack of DNA. This CDR3 spans 16 amino acids. Germline V gives CDR1 SGHTA, CDR2 FQGNSA. The complete variable domain, with remaining parts taken from reference TRBV7-2 and TRBJ1-2, reads GAGVSQSPSNKVTEKGKDVELRCDPISGHTALYWYRQSLGQGLEFLIYFQGNSAPDKSGLPSDRFSAERTGGSVSTLTIQRTQQEDSAVYLCASSPDRGRINYGYTFGSGTRLTVV.

This chain links TRBV4-1 with TRBJ2-3; the D call of TRBD2 rests on TCRdb alone, since no DNA is present to check it. This CDR3 has 17 amino acids. Germline V CDR1 and CDR2: MGHRA, YSYEKL. The CDR3: CASSQGVGGSRADTQYF.

The chain employs TRBV6-5 and TRBJ2-7; TCRdb's D call, TRBD1, is unchecked because there is no DNA. This CDR3 is built from 14 residues. Per the germline V gene, CDR1 is MNHEY and CDR2 is SVGAGI. CDR3 amino acids: CASSSRDRAYEQYF.

This rearrangement joins TRBV4-2 to TRBJ1-1; there is no DNA to check the TCRdb D call of TRBD1. The CDR3 is made up of 15 amino acids. CDR1 is LGHNA and CDR2 is YNFKEQ in the germline V gene. The CDR3 loop is CASSHFGQKNTEAFF.

The chain carries TRBV6-1 and TRBJ1-5; the D call of TRBD1 rests on TCRdb alone, since no DNA is present to check it. Germline CDR1 is MNHNS and CDR2 is SASEGT. CDR3 size: 13 residues. The CDR3 loop reads CASDWDRDQPQHF.

The chain is built from TRBV6-5 and TRBJ2-5. This CDR3 comprises 13 residues. Germline V CDR1 and CDR2: MNHEY, SVGAGI. The CDR3 spells CASSYPKSGTQYF.

The genes are TRBV10-3 and TRBJ2-5; TCRdb names TRBD2, which stays unverified in the absence of DNA. The CDR3 is made up of 12 amino acids. The germline V gene encodes CDR1 ENHRY and CDR2 SYGVKD. The CDR3 reads CAASEGFETQYF.

The rearrangement uses TRBV5-1 and TRBJ2-1; the TRBD2 assignment by TCRdb is unverifiable without DNA. This CDR3 contains 16 residues. Germline V gives CDR1 SGHRS, CDR2 YFSETQ. CDR3 region: CASRSLGTSSYNEQFF.

The chain couples TRBV4-1 to TRBJ2-3; TCRdb lists TRBD2, though no DNA is available to test this call. Germline V gene data show CDR1 as MGHRA and CDR2 as YSYEKL. The CDR3 runs to 17 residues. The CDR3 sequence: CASSQGGLAGTTDTQYF.

This rearrangement joins TRBV25-1 to TRBJ2-2; TCRdb reports TRBD1, a call that lacks DNA to check it against. The CDR3 is 17 residues long. Germline CDR1 is MGHDK and CDR2 is SYGVNS. CDR3 in amino acids: CASSELGRAGGFRELFF.

The chain's CDR3 is CASSGRDSETGELFF. This chain joins TRBV7-9 and TRBJ2-2; TCRdb's assignment of TRBD2 cannot be checked, as there is no DNA. The germline V gene has CDR1 SEHNR and CDR2 FQNEAQ (reference sequence). This CDR3 is built from 15 residues.

The chain employs TRBV29-1 and TRBJ1-2; TCRdb returns TRBD1, unconfirmable since there is no DNA. The CDR3 contains 14 residues. Looked up from germline, CDR1 is SQVTM and CDR2 is ANQGSEA. CDR3 protein: CSVATGGAFFGYTF. Complete variable domain (other parts from reference TRBV29-1 and TRBJ1-2): SAVISQKPSRDICQRGTSLTIQCQVDSQVTMMFWYRQQPGQSLTLIATANQGSEATYESGFVIDKFPISRPNLTFSTLTVSNMSPEDSSIYLCSVATGGAFFGYTFGSGTRLTVV.

J is TRBJ1-2 and V is TRBV4-1; TCRdb's assignment of TRBD1 cannot be checked, as there is no DNA. The germline CDR1 and CDR2 sequences are MGHRA and YSYEKL. The CDR3 has 14 residues. The chain's CDR3 is CASSQEDRAYGYTF.

This chain joins TRBV20-1 and TRBJ2-3; TCRdb calls TRBD2, which cannot be checked without DNA. The germline gives CDR1 DFQATT, CDR2 SNEGSKA (reference sequence). The CDR3 has 14 amino acids. The CDR3 sequence: CSARDIAVTDTQYF.

The chain carries TRBV6-2 or TRBV6-3 and TRBJ2-1; the TRBD2 assignment by TCRdb is unverifiable without DNA. The CDR3 contains 13 residues. CDR1 is MNHEY, CDR2 SVGEGT, per germline. CDR3 loop: CASRTSSGNEQFF.

The chain joins TRBV7-8 to TRBJ2-1; with no DNA, the TCRdb D assignment of TRBD2 cannot be verified. Germline V lookup: CDR1 SGHVS, CDR2 FQNEAQ. The CDR3 consists of 14 residues. The CDR3 here is CASGGRMLYNEQFF. The whole variable domain, remainder taken from reference TRBV7-8 and TRBJ2-1, is GAGVSQSPRYKVAKRGQDVALRCDPISGHVSLFWYQQALGQGPEFLTYFQNEAQLDKSGLPSDRFFAERPEGSVSTLKIQRTQQEDSAVYLCASGGRMLYNEQFFGPGTRLTVL.

The CDR3 here is CATSRVLAGGRTGELFF. The rearrangement uses TRBV15 and TRBJ2-2; the D gene TCRdb calls, TRBD2, cannot be checked with no DNA. Looked up from germline, CDR1 is LNHNV and CDR2 is YYDKDF (reference sequence). This CDR3 is 17 amino acids long.

The chain couples TRBV7-9 to TRBJ2-3; TCRdb lists TRBD1, though no DNA is available to test this call. The germline gives CDR1 SEHNR, CDR2 FQNEAQ (reference sequence). This CDR3 comprises 12 residues. CDR3: CASSTQGNTQYF.

The chain couples TRBV5-4 to TRBJ2-1. The CDR3 spans 14 residues. The V gene's germline CDR1 is SGHNT and CDR2 YYREEE (reference sequence). The CDR3 here is CASSLVGSGSEQFF.

This sequence joins TRBV5-1 and TRBJ2-2; there is no DNA to check the TCRdb D call of TRBD2. CDR1 is SGHRS, CDR2 YFSETQ, per germline. This CDR3 contains 17 residues. The CDR3 protein is CASSFLSGTSLSGELFF.

The chain employs TRBV11-2 and TRBJ2-3; the D call of TRBD2 rests on TCRdb alone, since no DNA is present to check it. Germline lookup yields CDR1 SGHAT and CDR2 FQNNGV. The CDR3 has 18 amino acids. The CDR3 reads CASSPRLAGKTSTDTQYF.